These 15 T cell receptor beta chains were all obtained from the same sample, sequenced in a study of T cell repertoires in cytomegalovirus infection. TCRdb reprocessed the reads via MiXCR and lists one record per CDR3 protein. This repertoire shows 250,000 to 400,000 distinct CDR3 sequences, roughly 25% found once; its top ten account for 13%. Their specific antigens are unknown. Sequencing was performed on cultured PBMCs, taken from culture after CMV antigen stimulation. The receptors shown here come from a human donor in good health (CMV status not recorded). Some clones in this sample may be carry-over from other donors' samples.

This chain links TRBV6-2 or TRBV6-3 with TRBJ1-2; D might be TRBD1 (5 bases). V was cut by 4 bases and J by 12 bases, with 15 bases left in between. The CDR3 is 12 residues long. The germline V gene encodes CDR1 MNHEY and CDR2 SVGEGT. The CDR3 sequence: CASSSGTGENTF. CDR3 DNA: TGTGCCAGCAGTTCGGGGACGGGGGAGAACACCTTC.

DNA of the CDR3: TGTGCCAGCACTTCTGGCGGGGGTTGGACCTACGAGCAGTACTTC. It is translated as CASTSGGGWTYEQYF. This chain connects TRBV28 to TRBJ2-7, with 7 positions matching TRBD2. The CDR3 loop spans 15 amino acids. Losses at the gene ends were 7 bases for V and 2 bases for J; bases not matched to a gene: 11. Germline CDR1 and CDR2: MDHEN and SYDVKM.

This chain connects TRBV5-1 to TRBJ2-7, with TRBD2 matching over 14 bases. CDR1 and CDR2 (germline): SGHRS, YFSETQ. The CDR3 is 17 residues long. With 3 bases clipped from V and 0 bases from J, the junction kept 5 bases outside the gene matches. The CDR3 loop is CASSSRTSGRNSYEQYF. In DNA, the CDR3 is TGCGCCAGCAGCTCTCGGACTAGCGGGAGGAACTCCTACGAGCAGTACTTC.

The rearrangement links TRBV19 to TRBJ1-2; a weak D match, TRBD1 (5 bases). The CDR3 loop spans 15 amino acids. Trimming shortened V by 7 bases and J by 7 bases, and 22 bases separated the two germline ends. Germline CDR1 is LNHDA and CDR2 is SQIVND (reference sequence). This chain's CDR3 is CASTLRPGQGGGYTF. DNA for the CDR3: TGTGCCAGTACCCTTAGGCCCGGTCAGGGTGGTGGCTACACCTTC.

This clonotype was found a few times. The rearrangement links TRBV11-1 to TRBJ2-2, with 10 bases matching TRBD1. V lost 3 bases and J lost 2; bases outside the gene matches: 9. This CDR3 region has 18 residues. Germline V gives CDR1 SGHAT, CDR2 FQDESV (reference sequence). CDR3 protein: CASSLRQGALGNTGELFF. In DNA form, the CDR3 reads TGTGCCAGCAGCTTGAGACAGGGGGCGCTCGGAAACACCGGGGAGCTGTTTTTT.

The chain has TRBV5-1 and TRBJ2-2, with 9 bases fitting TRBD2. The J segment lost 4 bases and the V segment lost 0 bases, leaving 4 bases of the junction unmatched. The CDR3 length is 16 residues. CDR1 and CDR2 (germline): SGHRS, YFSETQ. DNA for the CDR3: TGCGCCAGCAGCTTGGGTGTAGCGGGAGTCACCGGGGAGCTGTTTTTT. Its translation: CASSLGVAGVTGELFF. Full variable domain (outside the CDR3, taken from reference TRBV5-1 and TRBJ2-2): KAGVTQTPRYLIKTRGQQVTLSCSPISGHRSVSWYQQTPGQGLQFLFEYFSETQRNKGNFPGRFSGRQFSNSRSEMNVSTLELGDSALYLCASSLGVAGVTGELFFGEGSRLTVL.

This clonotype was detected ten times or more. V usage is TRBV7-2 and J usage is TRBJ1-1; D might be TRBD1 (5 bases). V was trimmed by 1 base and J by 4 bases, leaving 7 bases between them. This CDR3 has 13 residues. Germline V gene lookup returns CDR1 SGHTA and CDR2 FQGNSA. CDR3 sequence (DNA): TGTGCCAGCAGCTTAGGACAGAGCACTGAAGCTTTCTTT. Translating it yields CASSLGQSTEAFF.

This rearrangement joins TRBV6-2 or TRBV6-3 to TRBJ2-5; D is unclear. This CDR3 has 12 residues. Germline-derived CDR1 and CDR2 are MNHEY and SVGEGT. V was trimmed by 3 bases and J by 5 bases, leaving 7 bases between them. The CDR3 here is CASSYGMETQYF. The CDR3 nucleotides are TGTGCCAGCAGTTATGGAATGGAGACCCAGTACTTC.

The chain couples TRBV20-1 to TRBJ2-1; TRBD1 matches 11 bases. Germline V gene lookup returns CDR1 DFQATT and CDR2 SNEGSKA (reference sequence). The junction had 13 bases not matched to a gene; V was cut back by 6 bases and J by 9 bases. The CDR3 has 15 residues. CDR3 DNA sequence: TGCAGTGCGGCCGGGCAGGACAGGGGGCGCGGTGAGCAGTTCTTC. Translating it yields CSAAGQDRGRGEQFF.

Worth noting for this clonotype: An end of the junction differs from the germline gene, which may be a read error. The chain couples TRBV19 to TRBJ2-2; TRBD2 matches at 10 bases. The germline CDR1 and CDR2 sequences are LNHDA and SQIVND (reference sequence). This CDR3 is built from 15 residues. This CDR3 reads CASSISLAGAGKLFF. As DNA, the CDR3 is TGTGCCAGTAGTATATCTCTAGCGGGAGCCGGGAAGCTGTTTTTT.

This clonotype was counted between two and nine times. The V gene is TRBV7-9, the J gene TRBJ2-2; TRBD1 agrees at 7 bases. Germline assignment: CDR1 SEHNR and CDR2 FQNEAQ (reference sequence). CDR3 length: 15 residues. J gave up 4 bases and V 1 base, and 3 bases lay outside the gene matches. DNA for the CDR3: TGTGCCAGCAGCTTAGACAGGGGATTCACCGGGGAGCTGTTTTTT. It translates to CASSLDRGFTGELFF. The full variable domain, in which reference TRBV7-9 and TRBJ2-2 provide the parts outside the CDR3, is DTGVSQNPRHKITKRGQNVTFRCDPISEHNRLYWYRQTLGQGPEFLTYFQNEAQLEKSRLLSDRFSAERPKGSFSTLEIQRTEQGDSAMYLCASSLDRGFTGELFFGEGSRLTVL.

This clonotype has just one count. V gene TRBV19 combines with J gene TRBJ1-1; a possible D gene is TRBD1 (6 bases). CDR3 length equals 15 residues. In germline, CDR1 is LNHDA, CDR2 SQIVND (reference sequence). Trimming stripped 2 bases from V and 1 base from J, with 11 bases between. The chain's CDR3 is CASSILSDRNTEAFF. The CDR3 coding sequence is TGTGCCAGTAGTATACTATCGGACAGGAACACTGAAGCTTTCTTT. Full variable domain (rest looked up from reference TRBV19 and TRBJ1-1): DGGITQSPKYLFRKEGQNVTLSCEQNLNHDAMYWYRQDPGQGLRLIYYSQIVNDFQKGDIAEGYSVSREKKESFPLTVTSAQKNPTAFYLCASSILSDRNTEAFFGQGTRLTVV.

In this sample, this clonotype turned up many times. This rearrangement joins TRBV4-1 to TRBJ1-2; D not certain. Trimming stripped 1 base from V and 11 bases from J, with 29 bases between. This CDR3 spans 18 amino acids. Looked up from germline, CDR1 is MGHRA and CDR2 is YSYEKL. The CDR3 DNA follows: TGCGCCAGCAGCCAAGCGGTGCCTTCACGAAACTCTGGAGAGAGTTACACCTTC. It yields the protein CASSQAVPSRNSGESYTF.

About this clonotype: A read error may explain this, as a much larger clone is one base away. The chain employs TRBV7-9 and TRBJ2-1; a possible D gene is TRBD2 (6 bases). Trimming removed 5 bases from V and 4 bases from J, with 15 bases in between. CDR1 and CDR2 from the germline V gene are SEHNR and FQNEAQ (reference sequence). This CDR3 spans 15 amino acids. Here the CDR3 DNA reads TGTGCCAGCAGCCCCTCAGAACGGGAGTACAATGAGCAGTTCTTC. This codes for CASSPSEREYNEQFF.

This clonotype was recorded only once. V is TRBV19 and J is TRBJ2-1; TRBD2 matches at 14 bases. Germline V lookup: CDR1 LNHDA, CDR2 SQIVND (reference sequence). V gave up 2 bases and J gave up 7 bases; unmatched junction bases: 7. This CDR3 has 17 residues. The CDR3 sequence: CASSIKTSGRAGNEQFF. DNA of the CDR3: TGTGCCAGTAGTATAAAGACTAGCGGGAGGGCGGGGAATGAGCAGTTCTTC.